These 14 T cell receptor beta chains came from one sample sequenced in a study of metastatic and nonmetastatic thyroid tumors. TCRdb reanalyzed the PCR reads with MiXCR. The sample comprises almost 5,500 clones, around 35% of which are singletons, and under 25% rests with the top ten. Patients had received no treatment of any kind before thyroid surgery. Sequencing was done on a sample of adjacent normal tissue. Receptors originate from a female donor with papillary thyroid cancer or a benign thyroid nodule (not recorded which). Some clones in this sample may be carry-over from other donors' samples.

The CDR3 loop is CASSESMRGEQYF. In DNA form, the CDR3 reads TGCGCCAGCAGTGAGTCTATGCGCGGCGAGCAGTACTTC. The chain couples TRBV10-1 to TRBJ2-7; no clear D. CDR3 length: 13 residues. Trimming removed 0 bases from V and 6 bases from J, with 9 bases in between. From germline, CDR1 is WNHNN and CDR2 SYGVQD (reference sequence).

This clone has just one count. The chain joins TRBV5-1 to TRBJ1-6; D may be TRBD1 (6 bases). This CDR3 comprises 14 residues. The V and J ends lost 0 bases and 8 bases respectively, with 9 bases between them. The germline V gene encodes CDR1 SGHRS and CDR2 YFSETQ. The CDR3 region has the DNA TGCGCCAGCAGCTTGGACAGGGACGATTCACCCCTCCACTTT. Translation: CASSLDRDDSPLHF. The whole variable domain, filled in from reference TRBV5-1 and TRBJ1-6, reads KAGVTQTPRYLIKTRGQQVTLSCSPISGHRSVSWYQQTPGQGLQFLFEYFSETQRNKGNFPGRFSGRQFSNSRSEMNVSTLELGDSALYLCASSLDRDDSPLHFGNGTRLTVT.

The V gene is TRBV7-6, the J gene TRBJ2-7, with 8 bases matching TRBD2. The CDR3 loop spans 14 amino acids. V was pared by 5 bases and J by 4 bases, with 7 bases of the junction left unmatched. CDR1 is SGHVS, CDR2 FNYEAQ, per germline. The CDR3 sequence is CASSPGRGVYEQYF. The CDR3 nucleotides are TGTGCCAGCAGCCCCGGGAGGGGGGTATACGAGCAGTACTTC.

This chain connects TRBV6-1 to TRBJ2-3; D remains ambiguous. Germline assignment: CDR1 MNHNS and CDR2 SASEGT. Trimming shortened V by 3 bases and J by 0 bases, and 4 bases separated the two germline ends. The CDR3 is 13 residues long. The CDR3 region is CASSDQSTDTQYF. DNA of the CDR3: TGTGCCAGCAGTGACCAAAGCACAGATACGCAGTATTTT.

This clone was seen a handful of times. The chain's CDR3 is CASCRDLITGELFF. CDR3 DNA: TGTGCCAGCTGCCGGGACCTCATCACCGGGGAGCTGTTTTTT. The rearrangement uses TRBV11-3 and TRBJ2-2; D possibly uses TRBD1 or TRBD2 (5 bases each). Germline loops: CDR1 SGHNT, CDR2 YENEEA. The ends were cut back, 8 bases at V and 4 bases at J, with 14 bases in the middle. The CDR3 totals 14 residues.

The CDR3 sequence is CAWILTREFF. CDR3 DNA: TGTGCCTGGATTCTGACTCGAGAGTTCTTC. V is TRBV30 and J is TRBJ2-1; D call uncertain. V lost 4 bases to trimming and J lost 14 bases, with 12 bases between them. The CDR3 has 10 amino acids. Germline CDR1 GTSNPN, CDR2 SVGIG (reference sequence).

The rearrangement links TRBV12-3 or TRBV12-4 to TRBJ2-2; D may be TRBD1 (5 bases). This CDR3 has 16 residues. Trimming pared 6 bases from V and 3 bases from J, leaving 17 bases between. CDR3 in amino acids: CASSPDKGHHTGELFF. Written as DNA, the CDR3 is TGTGCCAGCAGCCCAGACAAGGGGCACCACACCGGGGAGCTGTTTTTT.

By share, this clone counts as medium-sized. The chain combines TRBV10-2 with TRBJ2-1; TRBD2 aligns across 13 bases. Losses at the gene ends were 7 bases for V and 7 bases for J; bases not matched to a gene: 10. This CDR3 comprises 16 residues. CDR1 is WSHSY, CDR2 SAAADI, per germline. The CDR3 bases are TGCGCCAGCACTTTACTAGCGGGAGGGTCGGGGAATGAGCAGTTCTTC. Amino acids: CASTLLAGGSGNEQFF.

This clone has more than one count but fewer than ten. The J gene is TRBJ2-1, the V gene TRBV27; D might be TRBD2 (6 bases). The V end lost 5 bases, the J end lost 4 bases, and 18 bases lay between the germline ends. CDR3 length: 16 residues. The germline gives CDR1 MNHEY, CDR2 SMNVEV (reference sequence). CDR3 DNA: TGTGCCAGCAGTATAACTAGCAGCCACAATTACAATGAGCAGTTCTTC. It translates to CASSITSSHNYNEQFF.

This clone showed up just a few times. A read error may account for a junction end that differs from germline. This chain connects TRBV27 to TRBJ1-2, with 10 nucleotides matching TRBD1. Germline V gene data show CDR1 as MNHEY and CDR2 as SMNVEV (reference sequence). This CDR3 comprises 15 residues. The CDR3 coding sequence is TGTGCCAACAGTCTCATGACAGGGGGCACCTATGGCTACACCTTC. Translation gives CANSLMTGGTYGYTF.

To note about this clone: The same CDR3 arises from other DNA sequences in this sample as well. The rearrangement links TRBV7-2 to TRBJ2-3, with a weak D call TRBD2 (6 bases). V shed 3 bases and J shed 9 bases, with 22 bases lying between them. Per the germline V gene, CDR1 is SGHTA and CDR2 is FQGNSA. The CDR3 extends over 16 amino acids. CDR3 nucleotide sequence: TGTGCCAGCAGCTTCGCGGGACTGGAAAACAGATACACGCAGTATTTT. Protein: CASSFAGLENRYTQYF.

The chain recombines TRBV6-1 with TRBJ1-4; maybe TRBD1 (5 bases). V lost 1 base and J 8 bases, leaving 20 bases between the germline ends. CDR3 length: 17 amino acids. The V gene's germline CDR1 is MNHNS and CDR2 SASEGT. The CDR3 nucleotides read TGTGCCAGCAGTGAAGTGGCAGGGAAAACGGGTGGCGAAAAACTGTTTTTT. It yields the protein CASSEVAGKTGGEKLFF.

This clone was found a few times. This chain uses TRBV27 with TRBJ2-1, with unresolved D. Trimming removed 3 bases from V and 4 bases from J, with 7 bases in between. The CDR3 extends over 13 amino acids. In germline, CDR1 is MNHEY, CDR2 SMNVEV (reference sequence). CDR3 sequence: CASSLTEYNEQFF. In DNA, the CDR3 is TGTGCCAGCAGTTTGACGGAATACAATGAGCAGTTCTTC.

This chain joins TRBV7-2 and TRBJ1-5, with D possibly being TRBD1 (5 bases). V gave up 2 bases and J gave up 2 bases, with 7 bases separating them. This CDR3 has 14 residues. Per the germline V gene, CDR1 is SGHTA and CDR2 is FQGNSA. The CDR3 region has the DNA TGTGCCAGCAGCTTACAGGGTGGCAATCAGCCCCAGCATTTT. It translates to CASSLQGGNQPQHF.